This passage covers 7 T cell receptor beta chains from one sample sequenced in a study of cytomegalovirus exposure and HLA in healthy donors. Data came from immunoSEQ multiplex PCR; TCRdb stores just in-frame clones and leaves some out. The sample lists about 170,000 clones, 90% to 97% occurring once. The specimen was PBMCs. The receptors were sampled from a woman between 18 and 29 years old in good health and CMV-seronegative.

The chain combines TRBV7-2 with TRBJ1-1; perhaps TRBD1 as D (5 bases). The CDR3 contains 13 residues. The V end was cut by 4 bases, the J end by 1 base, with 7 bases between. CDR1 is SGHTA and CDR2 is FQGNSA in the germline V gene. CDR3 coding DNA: TGTGCCAGCAGCTCGCAGGGGAACACTGAAGCTTTCTTT. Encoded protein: CASSSQGNTEAFF.

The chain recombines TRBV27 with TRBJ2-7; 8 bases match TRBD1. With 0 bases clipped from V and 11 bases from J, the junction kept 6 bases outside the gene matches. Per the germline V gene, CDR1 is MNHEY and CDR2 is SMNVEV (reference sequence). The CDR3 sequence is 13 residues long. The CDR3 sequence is CASSLSGQGAKYF. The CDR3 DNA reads TGTGCCAGCAGTTTATCGGGGCAGGGGGCGAAGTACTTC.

CDR3 nucleotides: TGTGCCTGGAGTGCCGTACAGGGGGCTATGAACACTGAAGCTTTCTTT. Translated: CAWSAVQGAMNTEAFF. The chain employs TRBV30 and TRBJ1-1, with 9 bases that match TRBD1. Trimming took 1 base from V and 0 from J; bases not matched to a gene: 6. CDR3 size: 16 residues. Germline CDR1 reads GTSNPN; CDR2 reads SVGIG (reference sequence).

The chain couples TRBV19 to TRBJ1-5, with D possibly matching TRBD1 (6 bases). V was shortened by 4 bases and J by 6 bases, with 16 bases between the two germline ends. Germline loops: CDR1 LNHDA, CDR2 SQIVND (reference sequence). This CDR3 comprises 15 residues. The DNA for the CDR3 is TGTGCCAGTAGTAGGGGGCGTAATCGGGGTCAGCCCCAGCATTTT. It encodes CASSRGRNRGQPQHF.

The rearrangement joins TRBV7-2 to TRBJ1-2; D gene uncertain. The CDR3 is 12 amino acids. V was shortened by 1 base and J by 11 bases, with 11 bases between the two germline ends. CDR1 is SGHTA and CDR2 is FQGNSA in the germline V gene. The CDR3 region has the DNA TGTGCCAGCAGCTTAGAGTTACGGGTTTACACCTTC. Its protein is CASSLELRVYTF. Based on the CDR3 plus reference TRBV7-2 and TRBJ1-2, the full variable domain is GAGVSQSPSNKVTEKGKDVELRCDPISGHTALYWYRQSLGQGLEFLIYFQGNSAPDKSGLPSDRFSAERTGGSVSTLTIQRTQQEDSAVYLCASSLELRVYTFGSGTRLTVV.

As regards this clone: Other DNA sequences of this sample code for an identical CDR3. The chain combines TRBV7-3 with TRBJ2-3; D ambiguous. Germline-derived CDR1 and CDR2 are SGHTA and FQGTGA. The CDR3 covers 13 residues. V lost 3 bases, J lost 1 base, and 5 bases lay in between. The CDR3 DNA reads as TGTGCCAGCAGCTTGCAGGGCACAGATACGCAGTATTTT. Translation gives CASSLQGTDTQYF.

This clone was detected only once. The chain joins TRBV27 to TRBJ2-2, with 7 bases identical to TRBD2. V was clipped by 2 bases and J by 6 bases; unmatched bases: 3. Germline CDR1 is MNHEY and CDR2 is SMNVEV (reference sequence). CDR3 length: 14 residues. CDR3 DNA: TGTGCCAGCAGTTTAGGGGGGGTCCCCGGGGAGCTGTTTTTT. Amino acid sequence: CASSLGGVPGELFF.